This section outlines one T cell receptor beta chain sequence together with its context. Its antigen is unidentified. Extracted RNA was reverse transcribed into cDNA, the sequencing template. Assay used: immunoSEQ multiplex PCR; TCRdb lists only in-frame clones, some missing. This table holds around 200,000 clones, roughly 64% found once. This CDR3 has 16 amino acids. Germline V gene data show CDR1 as SGHVS and CDR2 as FNYEAQ. Trimming took off 6 bases at V and 7 bases at J, with 24 bases between the two ends. The sample is drawn from a study of CD8+ T cells in alopecia areata. Treatment noted: oral pan-JAK inhibitor, 5-10 mg twice daily. Starting from PBMCs, sorting isolated CD4+ and CD8+ T cells. The study's findings and limits: Tofacitinib significantly decreased scalp clonality and expanded CD8+ clones among top 100. While patients received tofacitinib, many expanded lesional clones remained present in scalp and blood. Affected lesional scalp, above all in alopecia totalis/universalis, was more clonal than normal scalp.

V gene TRBV7-6 combines with J gene TRBJ1-2, with D possibly TRBD1 on 6 matching bases. This receptor was obtained from a human donor with alopecia areata. This sample comprised CD8+ T cells sorted from blood, obtained at week 24, from a patient treated with tofacitinib. CDR3: CASSLTPLGGAAGYTF. CDR3 coding DNA: TGTGCCAGCAGTCTCACTCCACTCGGGGGCGCGGCTGGCTACACCTTC.